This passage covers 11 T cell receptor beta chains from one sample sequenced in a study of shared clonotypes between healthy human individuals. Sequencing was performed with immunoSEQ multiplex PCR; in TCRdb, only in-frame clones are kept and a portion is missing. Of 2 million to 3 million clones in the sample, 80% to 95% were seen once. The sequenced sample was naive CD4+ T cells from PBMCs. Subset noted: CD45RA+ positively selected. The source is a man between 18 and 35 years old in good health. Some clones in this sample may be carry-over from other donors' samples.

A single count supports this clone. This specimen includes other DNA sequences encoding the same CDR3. The CDR3 coding sequence is TGTGCCAGCAGCCCCACTAGCGGGAGTTACAATGAGCAGTTCTTC. This gives the protein CASSPTSGSYNEQFF. The rearrangement joins TRBV9 to TRBJ2-1; 11 bases map to TRBD2. Germline values: CDR1 SGDLS, CDR2 YYNGEE. V was pared by 4 bases and J by 4 bases, with 4 bases of the junction left unmatched. The CDR3 sequence is 15 residues long. Supplemented by reference TRBV9 and TRBJ2-1, the full variable domain reads DSGVTQTPKHLITATGQRVTLRCSPRSGDLSVYWYQQSLDQGLQFLIQYYNGEERAKGNILERFSAQQFPDLHSELNLSSLELGDSALYFCASSPTSGSYNEQFFGPGTRLTVL.

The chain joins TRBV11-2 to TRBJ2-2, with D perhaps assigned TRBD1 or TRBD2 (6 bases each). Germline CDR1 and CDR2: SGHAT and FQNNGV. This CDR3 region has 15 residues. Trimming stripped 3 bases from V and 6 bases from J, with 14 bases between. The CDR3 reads CASSFEGGEAGELFF. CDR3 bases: TGTGCCAGCAGCTTCGAGGGGGGTGAAGCCGGGGAGCTGTTTTTT. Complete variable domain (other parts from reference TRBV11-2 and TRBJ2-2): EAGVAQSPRYKIIEKRQSVAFWCNPISGHATLYWYQQILGQGPKLLIQFQNNGVVDDSQLPKDRFSAERLKGVDSTLKIQPAKLEDSAVYLCASSFEGGEAGELFFGEGSRLTVL.

CDR3 region: CASSRSGLAHYNEQFF. The CDR3 DNA is TGCGCCAGCAGCCGTTCAGGACTAGCGCATTACAATGAGCAGTTCTTC. This chain connects TRBV4-1 to TRBJ2-1, with 9 nucleotides matching TRBD2. V lost 4 bases to trimming and J lost 4 bases; unmatched junction nucleotides: 8. The CDR3 spans 16 residues. The germline gives CDR1 MGHRA, CDR2 YSYEKL.

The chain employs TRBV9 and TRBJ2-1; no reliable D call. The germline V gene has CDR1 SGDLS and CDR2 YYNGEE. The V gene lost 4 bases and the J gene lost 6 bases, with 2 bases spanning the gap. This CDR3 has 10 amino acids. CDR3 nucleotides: TGTGCCAGCAGCTTCAATGAGCAGTTCTTC. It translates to CASSFNEQFF.

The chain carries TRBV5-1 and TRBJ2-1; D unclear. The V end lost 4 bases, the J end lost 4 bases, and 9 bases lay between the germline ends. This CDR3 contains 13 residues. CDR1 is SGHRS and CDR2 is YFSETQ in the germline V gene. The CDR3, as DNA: TGCGCCAGCAGCGGGGTACAATACAATGAGCAGTTCTTC. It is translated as CASSGVQYNEQFF.

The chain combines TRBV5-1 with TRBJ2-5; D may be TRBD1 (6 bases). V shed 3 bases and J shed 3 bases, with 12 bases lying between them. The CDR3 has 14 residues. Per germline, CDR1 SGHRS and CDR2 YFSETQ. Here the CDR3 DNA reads TGCGCCAGCAGCTACGGACAGTCGGAAGAGACCCAGTACTTC. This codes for CASSYGQSEETQYF.

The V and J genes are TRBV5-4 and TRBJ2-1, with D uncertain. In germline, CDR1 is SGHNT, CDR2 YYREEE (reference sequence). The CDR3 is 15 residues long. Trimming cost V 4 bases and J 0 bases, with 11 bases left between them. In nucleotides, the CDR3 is TGTGCCAGCAGCCTGCTGAGCTTCTCCTACAATGAGCAGTTCTTC. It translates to CASSLLSFSYNEQFF.

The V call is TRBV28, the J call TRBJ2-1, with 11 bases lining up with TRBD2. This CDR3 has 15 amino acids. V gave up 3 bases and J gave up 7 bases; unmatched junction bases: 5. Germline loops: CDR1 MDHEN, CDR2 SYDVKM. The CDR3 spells CASSFTSGSRNEQFF. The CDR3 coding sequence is TGTGCCAGCAGTTTTACTAGCGGGAGCAGGAATGAGCAGTTCTTC.

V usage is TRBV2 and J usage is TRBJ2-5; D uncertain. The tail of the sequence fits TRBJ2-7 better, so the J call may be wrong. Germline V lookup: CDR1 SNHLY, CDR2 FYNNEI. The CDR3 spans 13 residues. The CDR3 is CASSRTAFYEQYF. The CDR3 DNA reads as TGTGCCAGCAGTCGTACAGCCTTTTACGAGCAGTACTTC.

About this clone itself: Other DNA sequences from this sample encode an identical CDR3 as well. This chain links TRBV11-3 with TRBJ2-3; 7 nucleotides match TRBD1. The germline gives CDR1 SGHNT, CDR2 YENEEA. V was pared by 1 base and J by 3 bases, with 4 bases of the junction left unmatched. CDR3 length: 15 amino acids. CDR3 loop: CASSLGQGVTDTQYF. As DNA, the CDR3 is TGTGCCAGCAGCTTAGGACAGGGAGTTACAGATACGCAGTATTTT.

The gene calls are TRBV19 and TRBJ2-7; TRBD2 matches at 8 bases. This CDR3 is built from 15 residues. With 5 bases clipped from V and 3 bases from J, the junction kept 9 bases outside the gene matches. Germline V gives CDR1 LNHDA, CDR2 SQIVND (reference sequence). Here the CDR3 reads CASSLGRGGLYEQYF. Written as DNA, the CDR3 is TGTGCCAGTAGTCTCGGACGGGGGGGGCTCTACGAGCAGTACTTC.